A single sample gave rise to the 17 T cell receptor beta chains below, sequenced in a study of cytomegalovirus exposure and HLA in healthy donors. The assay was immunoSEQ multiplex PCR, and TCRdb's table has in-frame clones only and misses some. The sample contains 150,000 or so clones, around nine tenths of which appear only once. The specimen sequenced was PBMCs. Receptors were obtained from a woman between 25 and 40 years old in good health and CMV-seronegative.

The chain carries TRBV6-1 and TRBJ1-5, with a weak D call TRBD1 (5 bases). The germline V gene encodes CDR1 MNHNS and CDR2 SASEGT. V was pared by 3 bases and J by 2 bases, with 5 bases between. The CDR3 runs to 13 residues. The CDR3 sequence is CASSDRGNQPQHF. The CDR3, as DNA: TGTGCCAGCAGTGACAGGGGCAATCAGCCCCAGCATTTT.

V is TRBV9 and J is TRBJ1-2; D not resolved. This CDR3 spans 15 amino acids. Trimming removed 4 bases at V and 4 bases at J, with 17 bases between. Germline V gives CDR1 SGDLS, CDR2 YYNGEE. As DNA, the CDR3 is TGTGCCAGCAGCCCCACACGGGGAGCAATCTATGGCTACACCTTC. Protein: CASSPTRGAIYGYTF.

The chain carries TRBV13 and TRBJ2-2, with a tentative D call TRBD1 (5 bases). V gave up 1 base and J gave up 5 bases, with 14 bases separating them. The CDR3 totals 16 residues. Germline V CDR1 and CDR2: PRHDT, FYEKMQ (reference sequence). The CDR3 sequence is CASSLVSGIETGELFF. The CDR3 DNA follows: TGTGCCAGCAGCTTAGTTTCAGGGATAGAAACCGGGGAGCTGTTTTTT.

The CDR3 reads CASSLGTAAYEQYF. The CDR3 nucleotides read TGTGCCAGCAGCTTAGGGACAGCGGCCTACGAGCAGTACTTC. The chain is built from TRBV7-9 and TRBJ2-7; a weak D match, TRBD1 (6 bases). V lost 1 base and J lost 2, with 9 bases in between. Germline V gene sequence: CDR1 SEHNR, CDR2 FQNEAQ (reference sequence). The CDR3 loop spans 14 amino acids.

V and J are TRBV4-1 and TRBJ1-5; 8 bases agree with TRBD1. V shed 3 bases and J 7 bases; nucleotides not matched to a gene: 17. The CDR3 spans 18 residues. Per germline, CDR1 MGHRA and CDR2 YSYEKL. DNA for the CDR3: TGCGCCAGCAGCCAGCGAAGCGTAGGACAGGGACTTCAACAGCCCCAGCATTTT. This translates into CASSQRSVGQGLQQPQHF.

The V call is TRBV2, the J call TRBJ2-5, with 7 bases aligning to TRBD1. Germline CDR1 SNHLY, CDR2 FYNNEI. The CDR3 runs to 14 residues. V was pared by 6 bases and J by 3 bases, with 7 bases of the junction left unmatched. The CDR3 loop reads CASRENRGKETQYF. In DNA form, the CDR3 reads TGTGCCAGCAGAGAAAACAGGGGTAAAGAGACCCAGTACTTC. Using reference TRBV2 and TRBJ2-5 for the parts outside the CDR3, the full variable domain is EPEVTQTPSHQVTQMGQEVILRCVPISNHLYFYWYRQILGQKVEFLVSFYNNEISEKSEIFDDQFSVERPDGSNFTLKIRSTKLEDSAMYFCASRENRGKETQYFGPGTRLLVL.

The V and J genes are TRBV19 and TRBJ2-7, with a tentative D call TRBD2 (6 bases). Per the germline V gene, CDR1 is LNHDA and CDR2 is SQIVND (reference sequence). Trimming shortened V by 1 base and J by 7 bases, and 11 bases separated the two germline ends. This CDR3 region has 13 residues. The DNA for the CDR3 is TGTGCCAGTAGTATAGGTCGCGCGGGGGAGCAGTACTTC. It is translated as CASSIGRAGEQYF.

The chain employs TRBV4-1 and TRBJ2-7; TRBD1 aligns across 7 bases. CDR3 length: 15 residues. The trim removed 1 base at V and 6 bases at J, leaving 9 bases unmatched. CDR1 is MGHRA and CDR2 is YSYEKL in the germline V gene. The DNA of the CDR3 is TGCGCCAGCAGCCAAGTGGAGGACAGGTATCGCGAGCAGTACTTC. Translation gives CASSQVEDRYREQYF.

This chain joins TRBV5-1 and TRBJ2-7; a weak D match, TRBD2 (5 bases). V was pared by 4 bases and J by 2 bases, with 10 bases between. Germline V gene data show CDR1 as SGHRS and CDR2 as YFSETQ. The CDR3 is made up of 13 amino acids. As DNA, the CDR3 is TGCGCCAGCAGCCGAGGGAGCGCCTACGAGCAGTACTTC. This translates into CASSRGSAYEQYF.

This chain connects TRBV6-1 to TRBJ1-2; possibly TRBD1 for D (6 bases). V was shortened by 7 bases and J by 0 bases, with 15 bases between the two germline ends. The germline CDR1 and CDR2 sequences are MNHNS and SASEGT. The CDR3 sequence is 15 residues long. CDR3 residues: CASKVRGDPNYGYTF. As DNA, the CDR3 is TGTGCCAGCAAAGTCAGGGGTGATCCTAACTATGGCTACACCTTC.

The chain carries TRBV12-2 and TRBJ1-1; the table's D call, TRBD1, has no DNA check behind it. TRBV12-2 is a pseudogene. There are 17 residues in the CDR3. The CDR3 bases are TGTGCAAGTCGGAATTTGGAGGGGGCAATAAATGGCACTGAAGCTTTCTTT. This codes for CASRNLEGAINGTEAFF.

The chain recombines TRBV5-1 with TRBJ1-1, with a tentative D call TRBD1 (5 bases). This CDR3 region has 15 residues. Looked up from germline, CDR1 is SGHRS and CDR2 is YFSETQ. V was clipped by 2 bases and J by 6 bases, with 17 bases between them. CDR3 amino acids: CASSFDSPTSSEAFF. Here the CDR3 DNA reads TGCGCCAGCAGCTTTGACAGCCCTACATCCTCTGAAGCTTTCTTT.

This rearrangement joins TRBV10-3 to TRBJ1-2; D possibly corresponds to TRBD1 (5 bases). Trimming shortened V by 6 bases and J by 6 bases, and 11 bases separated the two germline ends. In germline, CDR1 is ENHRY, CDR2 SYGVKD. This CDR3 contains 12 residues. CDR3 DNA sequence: TGTGCCATCAGCGAAGAACAGGATGGCTACACCTTC. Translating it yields CAISEEQDGYTF.

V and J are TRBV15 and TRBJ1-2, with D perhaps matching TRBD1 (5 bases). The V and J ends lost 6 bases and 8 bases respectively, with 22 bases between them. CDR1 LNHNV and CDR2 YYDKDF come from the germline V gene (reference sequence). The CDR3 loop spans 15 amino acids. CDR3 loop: CATRASGGELGGYTF. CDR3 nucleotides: TGTGCCACCAGGGCCTCGGGAGGGGAGTTGGGCGGCTACACCTTC.

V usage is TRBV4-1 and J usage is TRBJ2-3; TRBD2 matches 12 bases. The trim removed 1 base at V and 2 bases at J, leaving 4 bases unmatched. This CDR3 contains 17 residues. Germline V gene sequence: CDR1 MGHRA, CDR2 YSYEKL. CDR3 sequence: CASSQVPSGGVTDTQYF. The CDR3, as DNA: TGCGCCAGCAGCCAAGTACCTAGCGGGGGGGTCACAGATACGCAGTATTTT.

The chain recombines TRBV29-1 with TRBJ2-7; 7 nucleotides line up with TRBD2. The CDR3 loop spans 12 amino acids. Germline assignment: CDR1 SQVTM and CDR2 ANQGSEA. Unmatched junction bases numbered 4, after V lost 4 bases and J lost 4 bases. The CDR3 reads CSVGGRGYEQYF. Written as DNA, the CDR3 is TGCAGCGTTGGAGGGAGGGGATACGAGCAGTACTTC.

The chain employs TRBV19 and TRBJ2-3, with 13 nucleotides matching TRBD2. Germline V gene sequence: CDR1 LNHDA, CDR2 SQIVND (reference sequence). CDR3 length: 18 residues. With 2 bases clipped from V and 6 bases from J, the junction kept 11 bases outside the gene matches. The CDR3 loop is CASSILSGGTSGVDTQYF. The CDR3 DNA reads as TGTGCCAGTAGTATACTCTCGGGGGGGACTAGCGGGGTCGATACGCAGTATTTT.